Reported below is one T cell receptor beta chain. Its target antigen remains unknown. No clone much larger than this one lies a single base away; base qualities are absent. To prepare the library, multiplex PCR was applied. The listed sequencing device is Illumina HiSeq 4000. To build TCR beta libraries, CDR3 regions were amplified by Arm-PCR using iRepertoire HTBI primers. Before sequencing, the PCR products went through gel purification. Per the original workflow: Gene usage analysis of CDR3 amino acid clonotypes relied on the 62 TRBV and about 15 TRBJ segments identified across samples. COPE and FqMerger were used to merge the filtered high-quality paired reads into contigs. BLAST was used to align contigs to the IMGT TRBV, TRBD and TRBJ reference genes, and CDR3 was defined following IMGT. Highly expanded clones were defined as clonotypes with a frequency above 0.1%. Shannon entropy was used to measure repertoire diversity, and the Gini coefficient was used to measure V-J evenness. A clonotype was considered public if more than one individual shared it. The public reads were run again by TCRdb, first through fastp at Q25 and then through MiXCR, and only productive beta chains were kept. When rows share a CDR3 protein, they turn into one entry using the most common DNA and genes. The V and J calls follow TCRdb's processing rather than the paper's. The sample includes hundreds of thousands of distinct CDR3 sequences, with less than 20% observed a single time. The ten largest clones add up to around a sixth of the sample.

The data derive from a study of regulatory T cells in long-lasting Graves disease (dated by TCRdb to the early 2020s). Looking at the study overall: Patients with newly diagnosed Graves' disease had been on antithyroid drugs for under 3 months. The study took place in China and was registered as a clinical trial. A total of approximately 35 samples were covered by TCR sequencing, comprising approximately 13 persistent and roughly 20 newly diagnosed Graves' disease patients. Peripheral blood TCR sequencing and RNA sequencing compared persistent Graves' disease patients with newly diagnosed Graves' disease patients.

Beyond this particular receptor, the publication reports: Sequencing and analysis were restricted to the TCR beta chain. The small sample size was acknowledged by the authors as a limitation that may reduce accuracy. More public clonotypes were shared among persistent patients (about 2,800) than among newly diagnosed patients (966). Peripheral blood alone was examined, since thyroid tissue, which constituted the primary lesion, could not be accessed. Compared with newly diagnosed patients, persistent Graves' disease patients had lower TCR Shannon entropy and fewer highly expanded clones, which suggests clonal expansion.

The intended sense of this specimen's time point label: newly diagnosed GD, antithyroid drugs for less than 3 months. For both TCR sequencing and RNA sequencing, RNA was extracted from PBMCs using TRIzol. Graves' disease was diagnosed according to American Thyroid Association guidelines. Patients were recruited from an endocrinology department in Xi'an, China. From each patient, about 9.7 milliliters of peripheral blood was collected into an EDTA anticoagulant tube. Ficoll Paque Plus density gradient separation was used to isolate PBMCs, and no additional T cell sorting was done. An Agilent 2100 Bioanalyzer and agarose gel were used to check RNA quality, while a NanoDrop 2000 measured RNA concentration. These data were also reused for a study on T cells in Graves' hyperthyroidism and ophthalmopathy. The second source states: A patient counted as having stable Graves' hyperthyroidism if no progression to ophthalmopathy occurred over 18 months of follow-up. Hyperthyroidism patients were newly diagnosed, with disease duration under 2 months, and aged 18 to 65 years. Any patient with an uncontrolled infection, another autoimmune disease, pregnancy or lactation was excluded. Diagnoses were based on clinical symptoms, serum thyroxine and TRAb, thyroid ultrasound and orbital computed tomography. The TCR CDR3 was subjected to a first round of RT-PCR using the HTBI primer set and the Qiagen OneStep RT-PCR kit. Most expanded thyroid clonotypes (frequency above 0.001) were also found in blood, which suggests that blood repertoires may mirror thyroid immune responses. Ophthalmopathy was separated from stable hyperthyroidism by a 13 V-J signature model, with 85% to 90% sensitivity and around 81% specificity obtained in cross-validation and 80%/75% obtained in testing. In validation, the model predicted progression to ophthalmopathy a median of approximately 6.3 months before onset, with 70% to 71% sensitivity and nearly 75% specificity. To identify distinguishing TCR V-J signatures, a discovery cohort of 100 or so patients was used, comprising 40 to 45 with Graves' ophthalmopathy and 57 with stable Graves' hyperthyroidism. An independent validation cohort of about 19 hyperthyroidism patients and 15 or so patients who later progressed to ophthalmopathy tested prospective prediction of ophthalmopathy. For training and testing, the 100 or so patients in the discovery cohort were randomly divided in a 7:3 ratio. In addition, the study compared T-cell repertoires in thyroid tissue and in blood from about 6 Graves' hyperthyroidism patients. Once sampling was done, hyperthyroidism patients were given methimazole at a starting dose of 30 mg daily, whereas ophthalmopathy patients were given high-dose intravenous methylprednisolone. Libraries were constructed in a second round of multiplex PCR, after which size selection and purification were carried out. Sequencing of the libraries was done on an Illumina HiSeq2000 using paired-end 100 bp reads. SOAPnuke was used to process the raw data, removing reads that contained adapters or uncalled bases, had a mean Phred below 15, or lacked an exact match to the constant primer or identifier. High-quality paired reads were merged using COPE v1.2.5, and each unique nucleotide sequence was defined as a clonotype. Clonotypes were aligned to IMGT TRBV, TRBD and TRBJ reference segments using MiTCR v1.1. The analysis included only V-J combinations with a frequency above 0.0001, which together covered 98% to 99.2% of the repertoires. The TCS score was defined as F50 (clonal expansion) divided by E x V (chaos), with BLOSUM62-based TCRdist calculated between CDR3 peptides within each V-J. Welch's t-statistics and random forest reduced 500 to 650 V-J features to about 12, which were used in a naive Bayes classifier (R e1071). Sample size was not statistically predetermined, and investigators were not blinded to group allocation. The paper reports TCR Vbeta CDR3 sequencing of over 130 peripheral blood samples: under 45 ophthalmopathy, around 80 hyperthyroidism and 17 progressor patients.

The origin of this receptor is a woman between 25 and 40 years old with Graves disease. Donor details come from another sample of the same person, matched by shared clones. Sequences were derived from peripheral blood mononuclear cells (PBMCs), sampled at new diagnosis, from a patient treated with antithyroid drugs.

The CDR3 region has the sequence CASSKDNTASTGELFF. The DNA is TGCGCCAGCAGTAAGGACAACACCGCGAGCACCGGGGAGCTGTTTTTT. The V gene is TRBV5-1 and the J gene is TRBJ2-2, and possibly TRBD1, on 5 matching bases. Counted from cysteine to phenylalanine, this CDR3 has 16 amino acids. CDR3 DNA is the only sequence kept; it has 48 bases, read in frame from the first base. CDR1 and CDR2 are read off the germline V gene as SGHRS and YFSETQ. The germline ends are 18 bases apart after V is trimmed by 5 bases and J by 4 bases. The full variable domain, with segments outside the CDR3 supplied by the reference TRBV5-1 and TRBJ2-2 proteins, appears as KAGVTQTPRYLIKTRGQQVTLSCSPISGHRSVSWYQQTPGQGLQFLFEYFSETQRNKGNFPGRFSGRQFSNSRSEMNVSTLELGDSALYLCASSKDNTASTGELFFGEGSRLTVL.